This T cell receptor (beta chain) was observed in a study of OX40 agonist ivuxolimab in advanced cancers. About the study: Prior checkpoint blockade (anti-PD-1, anti-PD-L1 or anti-CTLA-4) was permitted; less than 45% had it. Broader study findings: Circulating CD4+ and CD8+ T cells showed clonal expansion by week 6 at 0.1 to 3.0 mg/kg. Some patients without response likewise showed low normalized clonal expansion.

A note on this clone: The antigen is unknown.

The CDR3 totals 14 residues. With V trimmed by 5 bases and J by 4 bases, 4 bases remained unmatched. Germline values: CDR1 SNHLY, CDR2 FYNNEI. The assay was immunoSEQ multiplex PCR, and TCRdb's table has in-frame clones only and misses some. The sample has 70,000 or so clones; nearly 90% are singletons. The receptor was isolated from an adult with an advanced solid tumor such as melanoma, head and neck, liver or kidney cancer. The genes are TRBV2 and TRBJ2-3, with 9 bases matching TRBD1. Sample: CD4+ or CD8+ T cells sorted from blood, taken in a trial of the OX40 agonist ivuxolimab. The CDR3 sequence: CASSYTGGADTQYF. The CDR3 DNA sequence: TGTGCCAGCAGTTATACAGGGGGCGCAGATACGCAGTATTTT.